This T cell receptor beta chain was obtained from a study of blood T cell repertoires in COVID-19. Overall study context: Both acute and convalescent COVID-19 samples were obtained from the United States, Italy and Spain.

The CDR3 is 15 residues long. Germline V CDR1 and CDR2: SGHAT, FQNNGV. V was pared by 7 bases and J by 5 bases, with 20 bases between. TCRdb keeps only in-frame clones here, not all; method: immunoSEQ multiplex PCR. The repertoire holds about 400,000 clones, with 86% as singletons. This clonotype was obtained from a woman in her thirties with active or convalescent COVID-19. The genes are TRBV11-2 and TRBJ1-1, with D uncertain. The sequencing input was peripheral blood. The CDR3 loop is CASTVPRGERTEAFF. Here the CDR3 DNA reads TGTGCCAGCACTGTCCCCCGGGGTGAGCGGACTGAAGCTTTCTTT.